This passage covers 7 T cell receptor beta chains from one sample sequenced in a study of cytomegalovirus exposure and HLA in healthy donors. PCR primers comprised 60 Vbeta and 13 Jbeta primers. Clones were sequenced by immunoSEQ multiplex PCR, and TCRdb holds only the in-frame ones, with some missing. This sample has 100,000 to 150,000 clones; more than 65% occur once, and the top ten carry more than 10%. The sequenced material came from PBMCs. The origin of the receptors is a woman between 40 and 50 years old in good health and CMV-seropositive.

The CDR3, as DNA: TGCAGGGAAGCTCATAGCGGGGAGTACTTC. Translating it yields CREAHSGEYF. The chain carries TRBV29-1 and TRBJ2-7; 8 bases are a match to TRBD2. This CDR3 spans 10 amino acids. Germline CDR1 is SQVTM and CDR2 is ANQGSEA.

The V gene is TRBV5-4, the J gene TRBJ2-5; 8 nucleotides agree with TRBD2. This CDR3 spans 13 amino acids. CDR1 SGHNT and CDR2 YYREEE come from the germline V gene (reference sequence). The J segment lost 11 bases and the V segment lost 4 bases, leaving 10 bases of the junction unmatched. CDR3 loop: CASSTGPGREQYF. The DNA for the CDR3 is TGTGCCAGCAGCACCGGTCCCGGGAGGGAGCAGTACTTC.

Written as DNA, the CDR3 is TGCGCCAGCAGCCCAGGGGGCGCGAACAATGAGCAGTTCTTC. This sequence encodes CASSPGGANNEQFF. This sequence joins TRBV10-1 and TRBJ2-1, with 8 bases lining up with TRBD1. After removal of 6 bases from V and 5 bases from J, the junction contained 6 bases not matched to a gene. Germline values: CDR1 WNHNN, CDR2 SYGVQD (reference sequence). CDR3 length equals 14 residues.

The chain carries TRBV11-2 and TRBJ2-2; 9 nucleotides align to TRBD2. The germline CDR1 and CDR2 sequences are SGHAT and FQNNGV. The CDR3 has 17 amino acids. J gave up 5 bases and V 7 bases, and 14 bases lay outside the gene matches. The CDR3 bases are TGTGCCAGCACCCTGGGGCTAGCGGGACGAGGGACCGGGGAGCTGTTTTTT. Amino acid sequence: CASTLGLAGRGTGELFF.

In DNA form, the CDR3 reads TGCAGTGCATCGACCGGGGGACAGGGGGTGGCCCAGCATTTT. This gives the protein CSASTGGQGVAQHF. The gene calls are TRBV29-1 and TRBJ1-5, with 11 bases lining up with TRBD1. The CDR3 is 14 residues long. The V gene's germline CDR1 is SQVTM and CDR2 ANQGSEA. Using reference TRBV29-1 and TRBJ1-5 for the parts outside the CDR3, the full variable domain is SAVISQKPSRDICQRGTSLTIQCQVDSQVTMMFWYRQQPGQSLTLIATANQGSEATYESGFVIDKFPISRPNLTFSTLTVSNMSPEDSSIYLCSASTGGQGVAQHFGDGTRLSIL.

The CDR3 DNA is TGTGCCAGCAACGGACCAGGGTCCCCCTACGAGCAGTACTTC. This gives the protein CASNGPGSPYEQYF. The chain couples TRBV28 to TRBJ2-7, with a possible D match to TRBD1 (5 bases). V was pared by 7 bases and J by 2 bases, with 15 bases between. Germline loops: CDR1 MDHEN, CDR2 SYDVKM. CDR3 length: 14 residues. Drawing the rest from reference TRBV28 and TRBJ2-7, the complete variable domain is DVKVTQSSRYLVKRTGEKVFLECVQDMDHENMFWYRQDPGLGLRLIYFSYDVKMKEKGDIPEGYSVSREKKERFSLILESASTNQTSMYLCASNGPGSPYEQYFGPGTRLTVT.

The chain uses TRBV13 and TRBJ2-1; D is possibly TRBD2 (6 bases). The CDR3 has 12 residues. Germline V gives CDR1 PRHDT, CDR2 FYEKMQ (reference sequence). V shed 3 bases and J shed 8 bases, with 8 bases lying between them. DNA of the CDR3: TGTGCCAGCAGCTTCGGGGGAGATGAGCAGTTCTTC. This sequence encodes CASSFGGDEQFF.